Each of the 23 T cell receptor beta chains below was sequenced from the same sample in a study of beta chain features in type 1 diabetes. Overall study findings and caveats: TCRB CDR3s were moderately but significantly shorter in Type 1 diabetes patients in all four CD4+ subsets.

The whole isolated RNA underwent reverse transcription, so sequencing captured expressed TCRB transcripts. Libraries were prepared by immunoSEQ multiplex PCR; TCRdb keeps only in-frame clonotypes and omits some of them. Seen here are 150,000 or so clones, about 8.1% observed once, and the top ten hold around 0.5%. Their target antigens are unknown. Sequencing used central memory CD4+ T cells from blood. The receptors originated from a woman under 30 with type 1 diabetes.

A few counts support this clone. The rearrangement uses TRBV29-1 and TRBJ1-4; 9 bases map to TRBD1. Germline CDR1 is SQVTM and CDR2 is ANQGSEA. The CDR3 sequence is 13 residues long. V shed 7 bases and J 8 bases; nucleotides not matched to a gene: 8. The CDR3 nucleotides are TGCAGCGCTGGACAGGGGTCTTGGGAAAAACTGTTTTTT. This sequence encodes CSAGQGSWEKLFF.

The chain has TRBV11-1 and TRBJ2-2; 8 bases match TRBD1. This CDR3 has 15 residues. Germline lookup yields CDR1 SGHAT and CDR2 FQDESV (reference sequence). With 5 bases clipped from V and 7 bases from J, the junction kept 9 bases outside the gene matches. Written as DNA, the CDR3 is TGTGCCAGCAGCGACAGGGGCTCCGTTGGCGGGGAGCTGTTTTTT. Translation: CASSDRGSVGGELFF.

This clone has more than one count but fewer than ten. The CDR3 sequence is CASSHDRGSEQYF. The CDR3, as DNA: TGTGCCAGCAGCCACGACAGGGGGAGCGAGCAGTACTTC. The chain uses TRBV5-6 and TRBJ2-7; 9 bases fit TRBD1. This CDR3 is 13 amino acids long. V shed 4 bases, J shed 6 bases, and the junction held 5 bases outside the gene matches. The germline CDR1 and CDR2 sequences are SGHDT and YYEEEE.

This clone has just a few counts. The CDR3 reads CASSLVDGTGALEAFF. The CDR3 DNA reads as TGTGCCAGCAGCTTAGTCGATGGGACAGGGGCTCTTGAAGCTTTCTTT. The chain has TRBV7-2 and TRBJ1-1, with 10 bases aligning to TRBD1. The CDR3 sequence is 16 residues long. The V gene's germline CDR1 is SGHTA and CDR2 FQGNSA. The trim removed 1 base at V and 7 bases at J, leaving 9 bases unmatched.

This clone was seen a handful of times. The rearrangement uses TRBV7-2 and TRBJ1-1, with 8 bases aligning to TRBD1. The trim removed 3 bases at V and 4 bases at J, leaving 4 bases unmatched. This CDR3 is built from 14 residues. Germline V lookup: CDR1 SGHTA, CDR2 FQGNSA. The CDR3 DNA reads TGTGCCAGCAGCTTCAACAGGGGGGGCACTGAAGCTTTCTTT. Amino acid sequence: CASSFNRGGTEAFF.

The V and J genes are TRBV30 and TRBJ2-7; 11 positions match TRBD1. Unmatched junction bases numbered 4, after V lost 0 bases and J lost 3 bases. Germline CDR1 and CDR2: GTSNPN and SVGIG (reference sequence). The CDR3 is 15 amino acids. For the CDR3, the DNA is TGTGCCTGGAGTGTATGGGACAGGGGGGGCTACGAGCAGTACTTC. Amino acid sequence: CAWSVWDRGGYEQYF. Supplemented by reference TRBV30 and TRBJ2-7, the full variable domain reads SQTIHQWPATLVQPVGSPLSLECTVEGTSNPNLYWYRQAAGRGLQLLFYSVGIGQISSEVPQNLSASRPQDRQFILSSKKLLLSDSGFYLCAWSVWDRGGYEQYFGPGTRLTVT.

The V gene is TRBV19, the J gene TRBJ1-2; TRBD1 matches at 7 bases. V was clipped by 8 bases and J by 3 bases; unmatched bases: 6. Germline assignment: CDR1 LNHDA and CDR2 SQIVND (reference sequence). CDR3 length: 13 residues. The DNA for the CDR3 is TGTGCCAGTCAACTGGGACAGCACTATGGCTACACCTTC. This gives the protein CASQLGQHYGYTF. Full variable domain (remainder filled in from reference TRBV19 and TRBJ1-2): DGGITQSPKYLFRKEGQNVTLSCEQNLNHDAMYWYRQDPGQGLRLIYYSQIVNDFQKGDIAEGYSVSREKKESFPLTVTSAQKNPTAFYLCASQLGQHYGYTFGSGTRLTVV.

Only a few counts were recorded for this clone. The chain uses TRBV25-1 and TRBJ2-7; D not certain. CDR3 size: 14 residues. Looked up from germline, CDR1 is MGHDK and CDR2 is SYGVNS. V was trimmed by 5 bases and J by 2 bases, leaving 13 bases between them. CDR3: CASSLPTVPYEQYF. The CDR3 DNA reads as TGTGCCAGCAGTTTACCGACTGTACCCTACGAGCAGTACTTC.

This clone was recorded many times. The chain has TRBV30 and TRBJ2-3, with 11 bases aligning to TRBD1. The germline gives CDR1 GTSNPN, CDR2 SVGIG (reference sequence). V shed 4 bases, J shed 7 bases, and the junction held 7 bases outside the gene matches. The CDR3 spans 14 residues. In nucleotides, the CDR3 is TGTGCCTGGACCGGGACAGGGGGGTGGAATACGCAGTATTTT. Protein product: CAWTGTGGWNTQYF.

CDR3 sequence: CAISREGYEQYF. The CDR3, as DNA: TGTGCCATCTCGCGGGAGGGGTACGAGCAGTACTTC. V usage is TRBV10-3 and J usage is TRBJ2-7; TRBD2 matches at 9 bases. The CDR3 runs to 12 residues. In germline, CDR1 is ENHRY, CDR2 SYGVKD. J lost 4 bases, V lost 8 bases, and 3 bases had no gene match.

This rearrangement joins TRBV30 to TRBJ2-1, with TRBD1 matching 7 bases. The CDR3 loop spans 14 amino acids. Germline CDR1 GTSNPN, CDR2 SVGIG (reference sequence). With 5 bases clipped from V and 6 bases from J, the junction kept 10 bases outside the gene matches. The DNA of the CDR3 is TGTGCCTGGGGGGGTCCGGGACAGATCAATGAGCAGTTCTTC. Translating it yields CAWGGPGQINEQFF.

In its sample, this clone was seen a few times. V usage is TRBV5-1 and J usage is TRBJ1-1, with D perhaps TRBD1 (5 bases). The length of the CDR3 is 15 residues. The V end lost 0 bases, the J end lost 3 bases, and 12 bases lay between the germline ends. Germline CDR1 SGHRS, CDR2 YFSETQ. For the CDR3, the DNA is TGCGCCAGCAGCTTGGCCGCGGGGGGAGACACTGAAGCTTTCTTT. This encodes CASSLAAGGDTEAFF.

The chain combines TRBV6-5 with TRBJ2-7, with a weak D call TRBD1 (5 bases). This CDR3 spans 15 amino acids. Germline CDR1 reads MNHEY; CDR2 reads SVGAGI. Trimming removed 2 bases at V and 3 bases at J, with 14 bases between. CDR3 sequence reads: CASSYRQHQYYEQYF. As DNA, the CDR3 is TGTGCCAGCAGTTACCGACAGCACCAATACTACGAGCAGTACTTC.

In its sample, this clone was seen a few times. This chain uses TRBV5-1 with TRBJ2-3; the D is unclear. Looked up from germline, CDR1 is SGHRS and CDR2 is YFSETQ. The CDR3 runs to 14 residues. Deletions cut 4 bases from V and 4 bases from J, with 13 bases between. CDR3 in DNA: TGCGCCAGCAGCACCCGTGGAGTCCCAGATACGCAGTATTTT. Residues: CASSTRGVPDTQYF.

This chain joins TRBV5-1 and TRBJ2-3; D remains ambiguous. This CDR3 has 14 amino acids. With 1 base removed from V and 2 bases from J, the gap between germline ends came to 8 bases. The germline V gene has CDR1 SGHRS and CDR2 YFSETQ. The CDR3 DNA follows: TGCGCCAGCAGCTTGTCTCAGTCCACAGATACGCAGTATTTT. Translation gives CASSLSQSTDTQYF.

This clone occurred a few times. This chain links TRBV21-1 with TRBJ2-7; no DNA check was done on the table's D call, TRBD1. TRBV21-1 is an annotated pseudogene. The CDR3 extends over 17 amino acids. The CDR3 region has the DNA TGTGCCAGCAGCAAAGGTGATTGGGACAGGTCCTTATACGAGCAGTACTTC. Amino acids: CASSKGDWDRSLYEQYF.

Note on this clone: Relative to the germline gene, one junction end is altered; a read error may explain this. The chain couples TRBV5-1 to TRBJ2-5; 8 nucleotides agree with TRBD2. The V gene's germline CDR1 is SGHRS and CDR2 YFSETQ. CDR3 length: 14 amino acids. This chain's CDR3 is CASSSQRGLGAQYF. The CDR3 DNA sequence: TGTGCCAGCAGCTCTCAGCGGGGGCTGGGGGCCCAGTACTTC.

The sample holds a few counts of this clone. The chain joins TRBV2 to TRBJ2-5, with a tentative D call TRBD2 (7 bases). Germline V gives CDR1 SNHLY, CDR2 FYNNEI. V was shortened by 2 bases and J by 5 bases, with 12 bases between the two germline ends. The CDR3 loop spans 14 amino acids. Here the CDR3 reads CASSERRGGETQYF. The CDR3 DNA reads TGTGCCAGCAGTGAACGCAGGGGAGGGGAGACCCAGTACTTC.

This clone showed up just a few times. The chain has TRBV5-4 and TRBJ1-1, with D perhaps matching TRBD1 (6 bases). V was shortened by 4 bases and J by 1 base, with 14 bases between the two germline ends. CDR1 and CDR2 (germline): SGHNT, YYREEE (reference sequence). The CDR3 length is 15 residues. The CDR3 here is CASSDGQKENTEAFF. CDR3 bases: TGTGCCAGCAGCGATGGACAGAAGGAGAACACTGAAGCTTTCTTT. The whole variable domain, filled in from reference TRBV5-4 and TRBJ1-1, reads ETGVTQSPTHLIKTRGQQVTLRCSSQSGHNTVSWYQQALGQGPQFIFQYYREEENGRGNFPPRFSGLQFPNYSSELNVNALELDDSALYLCASSDGQKENTEAFFGQGTRLTVV.

There are a few counts of this clone. Other nucleotide sequences in the sample specify the same CDR3. J is TRBJ2-3 and V is TRBV5-1; D is uncertain. Trimming shortened V by 0 bases and J by 3 bases, and 11 bases separated the two germline ends. CDR1 is SGHRS and CDR2 is YFSETQ in the germline V gene. There are 15 residues in the CDR3. Here the CDR3 DNA reads TGCGCCAGCAGCTTGGACGGAACACTAACAGATACGCAGTATTTT. Protein: CASSLDGTLTDTQYF.

The rearrangement uses TRBV18 and TRBJ2-5, with D unclear. The germline V gene has CDR1 KGHSH and CDR2 LQKENI. The V and J ends lost 3 bases and 4 bases respectively, with 9 bases between them. This CDR3 is built from 13 residues. The CDR3 region is CASSPNSGETQYF. In DNA, the CDR3 is TGTGCCAGCTCACCGAATTCAGGAGAGACCCAGTACTTC. The variable domain in full, with the rest retrieved from reference TRBV18 and TRBJ2-5, is NAGVMQNPRHLVRRRGQEARLRCSPMKGHSHVYWYRQLPEEGLKFMVYLQKENIIDESGMPKERFSAEFPKEGPSILRIQQVVRGDSAAYFCASSPNSGETQYFGPGTRLLVL.

This clone was seen at least ten times. The chain employs TRBV29-1 and TRBJ2-1; maybe TRBD1 (5 bases). CDR3 length: 13 residues. Deletions cut 1 base from V and 6 bases from J, with 10 bases between. Per germline, CDR1 SQVTM and CDR2 ANQGSEA. CDR3 protein: CSVEAGNVNEQFF. The CDR3 DNA reads as TGCAGCGTTGAAGCAGGGAACGTCAATGAGCAGTTCTTC.

The genes are TRBV7-6 and TRBJ2-1; 11 bases fit TRBD1. This CDR3 contains 15 residues. Trimming cost V 3 bases and J 9 bases; bases outside gene matches: 7. The germline CDR1 and CDR2 sequences are SGHVS and FNYEAQ. This CDR3 is CASSLTGQGAGEQFF. Written as DNA, the CDR3 is TGTGCCAGCAGCTTGACAGGACAGGGGGCAGGTGAGCAGTTCTTC.